The text below deals with one TCR beta chain. This sample includes further DNA sequences coding for the same CDR3. Positively selected for CCR7, the CD45RO-negative cells used as naive CD8 cells excluded terminally differentiated effector memory CD45RA+ cells. V was pared by 1 base and J by 0 bases, with 5 bases between. In germline, CDR1 is MGHRA, CDR2 YSYEKL. The CDR3 extends over 14 amino acids. This sample was taken from a study of shared clonotypes between healthy human individuals. Only in-frame clones appear in the TCRdb table, and some are missing; sequencing was by immunoSEQ multiplex PCR. The table shows about 2.2 million clones, with around 93% occurring only once.

The sequenced sample consisted of naive CD8+ T cells from PBMCs. The TCR originated in a young man in good health. Some clones in this sample may be carry-over from other donors' samples. This rearrangement joins TRBV4-1 to TRBJ2-3; D gene ambiguous. The CDR3 coding sequence is TGCGCCAGCAGCCAAGGGGTTAGCACAGATACGCAGTATTTT. It codes for CASSQGVSTDTQYF.